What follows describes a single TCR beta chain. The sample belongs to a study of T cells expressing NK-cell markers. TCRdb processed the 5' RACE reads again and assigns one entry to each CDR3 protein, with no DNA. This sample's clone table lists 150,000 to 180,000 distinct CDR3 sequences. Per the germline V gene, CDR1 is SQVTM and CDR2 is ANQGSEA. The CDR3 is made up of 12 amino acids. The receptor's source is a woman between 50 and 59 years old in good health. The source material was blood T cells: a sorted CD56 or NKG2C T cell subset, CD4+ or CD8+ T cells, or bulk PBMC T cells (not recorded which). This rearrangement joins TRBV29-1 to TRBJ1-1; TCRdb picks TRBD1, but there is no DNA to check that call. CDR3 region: CSARQMNTEAFF.